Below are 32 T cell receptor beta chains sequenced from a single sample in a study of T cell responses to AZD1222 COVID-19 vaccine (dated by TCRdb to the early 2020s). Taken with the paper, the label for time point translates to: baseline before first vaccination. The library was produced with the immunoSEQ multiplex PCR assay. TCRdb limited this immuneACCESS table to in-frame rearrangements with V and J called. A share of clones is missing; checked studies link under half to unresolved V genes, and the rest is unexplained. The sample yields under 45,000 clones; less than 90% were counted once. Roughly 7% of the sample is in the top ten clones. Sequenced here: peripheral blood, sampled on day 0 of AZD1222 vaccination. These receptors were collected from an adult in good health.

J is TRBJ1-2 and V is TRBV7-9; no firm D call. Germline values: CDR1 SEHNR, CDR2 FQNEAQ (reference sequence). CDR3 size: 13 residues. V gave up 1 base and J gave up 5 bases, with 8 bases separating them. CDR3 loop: CASSLDGPYGYTF. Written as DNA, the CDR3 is TGTGCCAGCAGCTTAGACGGGCCATATGGCTACACCTTC.

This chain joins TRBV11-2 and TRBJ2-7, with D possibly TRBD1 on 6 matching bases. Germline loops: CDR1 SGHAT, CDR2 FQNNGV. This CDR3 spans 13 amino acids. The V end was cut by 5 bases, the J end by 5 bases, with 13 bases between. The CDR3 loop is CASSLSGDNEQYF. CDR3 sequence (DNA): TGTGCCAGCAGCCTATCAGGGGACAACGAGCAGTACTTC.

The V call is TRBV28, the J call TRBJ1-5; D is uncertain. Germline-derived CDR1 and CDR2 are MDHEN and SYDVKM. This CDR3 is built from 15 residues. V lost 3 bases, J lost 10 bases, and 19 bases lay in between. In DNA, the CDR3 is TGTGCCAGCAGTTTTAAGGACGCGGTTATTCAACCCCAGCATTTT. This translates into CASSFKDAVIQPQHF.

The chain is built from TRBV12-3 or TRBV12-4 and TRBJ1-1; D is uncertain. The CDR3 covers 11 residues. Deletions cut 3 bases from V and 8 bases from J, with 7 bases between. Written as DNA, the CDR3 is TGTGCCAGCAGTTTCAAGAGAGAAGCTTTCTTT. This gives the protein CASSFKREAFF.

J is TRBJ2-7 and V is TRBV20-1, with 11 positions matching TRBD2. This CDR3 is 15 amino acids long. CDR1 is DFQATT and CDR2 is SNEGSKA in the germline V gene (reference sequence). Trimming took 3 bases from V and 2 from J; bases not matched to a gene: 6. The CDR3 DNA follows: TGCAGTGCTAGTTCGACTAGCGGGAAGACCTACGAGCAGTACTTC. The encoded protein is CSASSTSGKTYEQYF.

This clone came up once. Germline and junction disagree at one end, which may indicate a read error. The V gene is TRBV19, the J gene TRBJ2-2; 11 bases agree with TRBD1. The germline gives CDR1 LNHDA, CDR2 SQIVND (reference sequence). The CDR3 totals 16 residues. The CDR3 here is CASSSGQGAKTGELFF. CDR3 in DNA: TGTGCCAGTAGTAGTGGACAGGGGGCGAAAACCGGGGAGCTGTTTTTT.

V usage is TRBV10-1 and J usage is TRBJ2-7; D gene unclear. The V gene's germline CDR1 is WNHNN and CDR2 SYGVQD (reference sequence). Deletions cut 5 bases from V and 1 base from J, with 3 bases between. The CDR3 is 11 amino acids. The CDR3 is CASSNSYEQYF. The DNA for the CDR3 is TGCGCCAGCAGTAATTCCTACGAGCAGTACTTC.

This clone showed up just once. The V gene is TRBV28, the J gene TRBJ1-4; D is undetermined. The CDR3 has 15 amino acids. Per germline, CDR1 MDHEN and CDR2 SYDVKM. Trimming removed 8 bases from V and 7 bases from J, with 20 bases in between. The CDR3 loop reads CASALSGEVGEKLFF. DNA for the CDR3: TGTGCCAGCGCCCTTTCTGGGGAGGTCGGTGAAAAACTGTTTTTT.

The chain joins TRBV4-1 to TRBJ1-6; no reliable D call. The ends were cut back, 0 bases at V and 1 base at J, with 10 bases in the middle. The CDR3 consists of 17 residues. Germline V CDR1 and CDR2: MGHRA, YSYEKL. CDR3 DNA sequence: TGCGCCAGCAGCCAAGATACTAGGATTTCCTATAATTCACCCCTCCACTTT. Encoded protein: CASSQDTRISYNSPLHF.

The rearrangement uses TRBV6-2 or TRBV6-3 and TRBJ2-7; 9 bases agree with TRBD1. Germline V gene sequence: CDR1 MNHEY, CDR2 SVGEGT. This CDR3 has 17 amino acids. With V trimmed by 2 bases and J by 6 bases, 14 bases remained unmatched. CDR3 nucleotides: TGTGCCAGCAGTTACGATAGGGACAGGGTGACAGCCCTCGAGCAGTACTTC. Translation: CASSYDRDRVTALEQYF.

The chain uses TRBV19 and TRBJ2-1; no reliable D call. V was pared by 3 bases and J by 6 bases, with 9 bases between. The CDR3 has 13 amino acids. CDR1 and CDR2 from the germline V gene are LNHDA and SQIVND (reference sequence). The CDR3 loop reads CASSMAAFNEQFF. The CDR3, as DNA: TGTGCCAGTAGTATGGCAGCCTTCAATGAGCAGTTCTTC.

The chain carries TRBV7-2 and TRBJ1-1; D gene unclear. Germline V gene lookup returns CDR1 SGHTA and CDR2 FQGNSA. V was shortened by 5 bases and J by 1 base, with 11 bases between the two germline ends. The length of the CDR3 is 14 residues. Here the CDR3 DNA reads TGTGCCAGCAGCCGCACCCCCGAGAACACTGAAGCTTTCTTT. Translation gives CASSRTPENTEAFF.

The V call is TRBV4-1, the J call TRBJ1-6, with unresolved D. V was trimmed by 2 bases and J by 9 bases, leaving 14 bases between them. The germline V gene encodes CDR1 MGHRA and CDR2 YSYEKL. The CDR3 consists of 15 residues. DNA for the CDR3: TGCGCCAGCAGCCAAACCGGCCTAGTAAGTTCACCCCTCCACTTT. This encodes CASSQTGLVSSPLHF.

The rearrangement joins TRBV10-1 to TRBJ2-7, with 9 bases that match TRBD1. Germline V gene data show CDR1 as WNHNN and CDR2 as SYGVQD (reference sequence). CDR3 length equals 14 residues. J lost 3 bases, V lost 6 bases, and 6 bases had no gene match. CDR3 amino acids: CASSSGTGIYEQYF. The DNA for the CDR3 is TGCGCCAGCAGCAGTGGGACAGGGATCTACGAGCAGTACTTC.

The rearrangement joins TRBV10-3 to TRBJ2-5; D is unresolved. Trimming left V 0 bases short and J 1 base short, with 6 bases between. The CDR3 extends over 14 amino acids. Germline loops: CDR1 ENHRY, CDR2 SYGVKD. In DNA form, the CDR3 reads TGTGCCATCAGTGAGTCGGCAGGCCAAGAGACCCAGTACTTC. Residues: CAISESAGQETQYF.

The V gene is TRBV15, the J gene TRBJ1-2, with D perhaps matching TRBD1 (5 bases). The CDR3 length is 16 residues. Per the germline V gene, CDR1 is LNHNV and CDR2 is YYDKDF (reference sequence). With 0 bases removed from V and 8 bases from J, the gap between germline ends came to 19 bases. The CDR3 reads CATSRDSNQGEGGYTF. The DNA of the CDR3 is TGTGCCACCAGCAGAGATTCTAACCAGGGTGAAGGGGGCTACACCTTC.

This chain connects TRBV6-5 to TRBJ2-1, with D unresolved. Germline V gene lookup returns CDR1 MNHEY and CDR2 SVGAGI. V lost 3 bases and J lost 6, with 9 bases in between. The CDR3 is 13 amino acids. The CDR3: CASSYFLSNEQFF. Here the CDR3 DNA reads TGTGCCAGCAGTTATTTTCTGTCCAATGAGCAGTTCTTC.

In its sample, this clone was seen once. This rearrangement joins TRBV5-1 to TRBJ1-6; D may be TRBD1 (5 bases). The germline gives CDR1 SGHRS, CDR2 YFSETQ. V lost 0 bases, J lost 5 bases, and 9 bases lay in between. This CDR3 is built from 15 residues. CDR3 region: CASSLELTDNSPLHF. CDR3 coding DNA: TGCGCCAGCAGCTTGGAACTGACAGATAATTCACCCCTCCACTTT.

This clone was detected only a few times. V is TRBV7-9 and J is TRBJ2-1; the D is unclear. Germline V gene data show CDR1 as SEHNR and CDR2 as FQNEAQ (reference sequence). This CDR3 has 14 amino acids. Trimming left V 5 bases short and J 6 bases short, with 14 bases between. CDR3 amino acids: CASSPPVQSNEQFF. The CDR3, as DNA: TGTGCCAGCAGCCCTCCGGTTCAGAGCAATGAGCAGTTCTTC.

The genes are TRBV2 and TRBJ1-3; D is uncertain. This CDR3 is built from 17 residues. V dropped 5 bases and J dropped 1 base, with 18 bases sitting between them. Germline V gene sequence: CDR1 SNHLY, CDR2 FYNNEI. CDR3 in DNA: TGTGCCAGCAGTTGGGATAGCGAGTTATTATCTGGAAACACCATATATTTT. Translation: CASSWDSELLSGNTIYF. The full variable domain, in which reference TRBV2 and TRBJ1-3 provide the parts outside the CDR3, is EPEVTQTPSHQVTQMGQEVILRCVPISNHLYFYWYRQILGQKVEFLVSFYNNEISEKSEIFDDQFSVERPDGSNFTLKIRSTKLEDSAMYFCASSWDSELLSGNTIYFGEGSWLTVV.

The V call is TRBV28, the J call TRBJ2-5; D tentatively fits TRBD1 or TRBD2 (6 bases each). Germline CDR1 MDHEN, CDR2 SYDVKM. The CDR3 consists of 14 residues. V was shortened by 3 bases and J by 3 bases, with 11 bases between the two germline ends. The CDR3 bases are TGTGCCAGCAGTTTTTTCGGGGGCGAAGAGACCCAGTACTTC. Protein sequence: CASSFFGGEETQYF.

The DNA of the CDR3 is TGTGCCAGCAGCCCGACCGGGACGGCCTTGGTGGAACAGTACTTC. It encodes CASSPTGTALVEQYF. This chain joins TRBV11-2 and TRBJ2-7, with D perhaps being TRBD1 or TRBD2 (5 bases each). Germline CDR1 SGHAT, CDR2 FQNNGV. The CDR3 loop spans 15 amino acids. Trimming took 5 bases from V and 10 from J, leaving 24 bases between them.

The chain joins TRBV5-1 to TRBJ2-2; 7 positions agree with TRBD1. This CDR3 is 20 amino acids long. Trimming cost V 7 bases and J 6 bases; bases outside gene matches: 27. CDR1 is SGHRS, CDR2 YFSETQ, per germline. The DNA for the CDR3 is TGCGCCAGCCTAAATACAACCCCGATTACCGGGACAGATGGCGCCGGGGAGCTGTTTTTT. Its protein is CASLNTTPITGTDGAGELFF.

The CDR3 loop reads CASTGTSQDTQYF. Here the CDR3 DNA reads TGTGCCAGCACGGGGACTAGCCAAGATACGCAGTATTTT. The J gene is TRBJ2-3, the V gene TRBV27; TRBD2 matches at 9 bases. This CDR3 is 13 amino acids long. Germline V gives CDR1 MNHEY, CDR2 SMNVEV (reference sequence). V was pared by 7 bases and J by 5 bases, with 4 bases of the junction left unmatched.

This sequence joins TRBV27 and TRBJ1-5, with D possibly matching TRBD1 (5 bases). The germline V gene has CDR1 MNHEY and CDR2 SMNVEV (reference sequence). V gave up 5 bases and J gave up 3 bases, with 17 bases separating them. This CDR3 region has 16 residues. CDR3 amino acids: CASSGWGGTFNQPQHF. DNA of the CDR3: TGTGCCAGCAGTGGCTGGGGGGGGACGTTCAATCAGCCCCAGCATTTT.

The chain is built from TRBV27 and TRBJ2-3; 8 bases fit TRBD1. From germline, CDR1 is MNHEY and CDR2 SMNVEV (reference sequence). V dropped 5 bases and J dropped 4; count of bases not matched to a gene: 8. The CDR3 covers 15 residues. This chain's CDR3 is CASSPQTGAPDTQYF. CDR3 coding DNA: TGTGCCAGCAGTCCCCAGACAGGGGCCCCAGATACGCAGTATTTT.

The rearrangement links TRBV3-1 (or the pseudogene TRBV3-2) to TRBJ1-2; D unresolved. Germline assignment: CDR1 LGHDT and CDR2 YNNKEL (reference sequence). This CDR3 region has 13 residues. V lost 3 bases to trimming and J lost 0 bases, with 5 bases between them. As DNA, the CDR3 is TGTGCCAGCAGCCAGGTCGCTAACTATGGCTACACCTTC. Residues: CASSQVANYGYTF.

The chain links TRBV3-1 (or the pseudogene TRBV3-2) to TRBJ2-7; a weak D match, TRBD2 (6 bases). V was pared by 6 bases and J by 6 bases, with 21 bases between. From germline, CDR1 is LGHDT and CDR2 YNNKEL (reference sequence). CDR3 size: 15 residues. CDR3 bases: TGTGCCAGCAGGATACCGGGACTGGGAGCTAGCGAGCAGTACTTC. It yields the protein CASRIPGLGASEQYF.

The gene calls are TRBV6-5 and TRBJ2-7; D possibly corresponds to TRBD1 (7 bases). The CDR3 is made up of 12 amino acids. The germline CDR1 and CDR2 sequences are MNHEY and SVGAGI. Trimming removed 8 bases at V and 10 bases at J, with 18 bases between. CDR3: CASSTRGAAQYF. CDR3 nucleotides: TGTGCCAGCTCGACCAGGGGGGCGGCTCAGTACTTC.

The CDR3 sequence: CASSLGDSRKTQYF. In DNA, the CDR3 is TGTGCCAGCAGCTTAGGGGACAGCCGAAAGACCCAGTACTTC. The chain is built from TRBV7-9 and TRBJ2-5; TRBD1 matches 7 bases. The V segment lost 1 base and the J segment 6 bases; nucleotides outside the gene matches: 5. The CDR3 is 14 residues long. Looked up from germline, CDR1 is SEHNR and CDR2 is FQNEAQ (reference sequence).

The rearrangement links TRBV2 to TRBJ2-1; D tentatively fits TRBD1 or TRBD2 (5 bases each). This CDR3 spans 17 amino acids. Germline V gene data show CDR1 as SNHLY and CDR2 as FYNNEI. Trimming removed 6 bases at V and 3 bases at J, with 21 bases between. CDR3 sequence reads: CASRTGYGASGYNEQFF. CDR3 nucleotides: TGTGCCAGCAGGACGGGGTATGGGGCGTCTGGCTACAATGAGCAGTTCTTC.

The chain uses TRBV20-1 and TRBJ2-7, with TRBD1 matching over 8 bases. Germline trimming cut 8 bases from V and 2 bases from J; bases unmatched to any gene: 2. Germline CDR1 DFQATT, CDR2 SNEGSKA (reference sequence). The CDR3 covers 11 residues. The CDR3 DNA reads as TGCAGTACGACAGGGGCCTACGAGCAGTACTTC. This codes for CSTTGAYEQYF.